This T cell receptor (beta chain) was recorded in a study of T cells expressing NK-cell markers. TCRdb re-called the 5' RACE reads; every CDR3 protein appears as one record, without DNA. The repertoire table contains 350,000 to 500,000 distinct CDR3 sequences. Study conclusions and caveats: These clonotypes also led the CD3+CD56-NKG2C+ fraction in a handful of donors.

Comments on this clonotype: Its antigen is currently unknown.

The CDR3 extends over 16 amino acids. Per the germline V gene, CDR1 is LGHDT and CDR2 is YNNKEL (reference sequence). Sequencing was performed on blood T cells: a sorted CD56 or NKG2C T cell subset, CD4+ or CD8+ T cells, or bulk PBMC T cells (not recorded which). The chain recombines TRBV3-1 with TRBJ2-5; TCRdb proposes TRBD2, but this gene call is untestable without DNA. This receptor was identified in a woman between 18 and 70 years old in good health. The CDR3 loop is CASSQDWATLQETQYF.